Given below is one T cell receptor beta chain in context. What it recognizes is unknown. The table came from immunoSEQ multiplex PCR; TCRdb's copy has only in-frame clones and leaves some out. The sample has around 84,000 clones, under 85% seen once. The entry originates in a study of graft-versus-host responses after intestinal transplantation. Study at large: As for transplant type, recipients had multivisceral, liver-intestinal, or isolated intestinal grafts. Anti-thymocyte globulin served as induction for all recipients, who then took tacrolimus and steroids for approximately 3 years. Study-level points and caveats: GvH clones were found in recipient marrow; some appeared first in ileum or blood.

Germline lookup yields CDR1 SNHLY and CDR2 FYNNEI. The CDR3 spans 16 residues. V was cut by 4 bases and J by 4 bases, with 19 bases left in between. Here the sequenced sample was unstimulated CD8+ T cells sorted from spleen or lymph node cells, taken before intestinal transplant. V usage is TRBV2 and J usage is TRBJ2-5; tentatively, D is TRBD1 (6 bases). The clonotype originates from a human donor who received an intestinal transplant. The CDR3 sequence is CASSGNSAGVLETQYF. The CDR3 DNA sequence: TGTGCCAGCAGTGGAAATTCGGCAGGGGTCTTAGAGACCCAGTACTTC.